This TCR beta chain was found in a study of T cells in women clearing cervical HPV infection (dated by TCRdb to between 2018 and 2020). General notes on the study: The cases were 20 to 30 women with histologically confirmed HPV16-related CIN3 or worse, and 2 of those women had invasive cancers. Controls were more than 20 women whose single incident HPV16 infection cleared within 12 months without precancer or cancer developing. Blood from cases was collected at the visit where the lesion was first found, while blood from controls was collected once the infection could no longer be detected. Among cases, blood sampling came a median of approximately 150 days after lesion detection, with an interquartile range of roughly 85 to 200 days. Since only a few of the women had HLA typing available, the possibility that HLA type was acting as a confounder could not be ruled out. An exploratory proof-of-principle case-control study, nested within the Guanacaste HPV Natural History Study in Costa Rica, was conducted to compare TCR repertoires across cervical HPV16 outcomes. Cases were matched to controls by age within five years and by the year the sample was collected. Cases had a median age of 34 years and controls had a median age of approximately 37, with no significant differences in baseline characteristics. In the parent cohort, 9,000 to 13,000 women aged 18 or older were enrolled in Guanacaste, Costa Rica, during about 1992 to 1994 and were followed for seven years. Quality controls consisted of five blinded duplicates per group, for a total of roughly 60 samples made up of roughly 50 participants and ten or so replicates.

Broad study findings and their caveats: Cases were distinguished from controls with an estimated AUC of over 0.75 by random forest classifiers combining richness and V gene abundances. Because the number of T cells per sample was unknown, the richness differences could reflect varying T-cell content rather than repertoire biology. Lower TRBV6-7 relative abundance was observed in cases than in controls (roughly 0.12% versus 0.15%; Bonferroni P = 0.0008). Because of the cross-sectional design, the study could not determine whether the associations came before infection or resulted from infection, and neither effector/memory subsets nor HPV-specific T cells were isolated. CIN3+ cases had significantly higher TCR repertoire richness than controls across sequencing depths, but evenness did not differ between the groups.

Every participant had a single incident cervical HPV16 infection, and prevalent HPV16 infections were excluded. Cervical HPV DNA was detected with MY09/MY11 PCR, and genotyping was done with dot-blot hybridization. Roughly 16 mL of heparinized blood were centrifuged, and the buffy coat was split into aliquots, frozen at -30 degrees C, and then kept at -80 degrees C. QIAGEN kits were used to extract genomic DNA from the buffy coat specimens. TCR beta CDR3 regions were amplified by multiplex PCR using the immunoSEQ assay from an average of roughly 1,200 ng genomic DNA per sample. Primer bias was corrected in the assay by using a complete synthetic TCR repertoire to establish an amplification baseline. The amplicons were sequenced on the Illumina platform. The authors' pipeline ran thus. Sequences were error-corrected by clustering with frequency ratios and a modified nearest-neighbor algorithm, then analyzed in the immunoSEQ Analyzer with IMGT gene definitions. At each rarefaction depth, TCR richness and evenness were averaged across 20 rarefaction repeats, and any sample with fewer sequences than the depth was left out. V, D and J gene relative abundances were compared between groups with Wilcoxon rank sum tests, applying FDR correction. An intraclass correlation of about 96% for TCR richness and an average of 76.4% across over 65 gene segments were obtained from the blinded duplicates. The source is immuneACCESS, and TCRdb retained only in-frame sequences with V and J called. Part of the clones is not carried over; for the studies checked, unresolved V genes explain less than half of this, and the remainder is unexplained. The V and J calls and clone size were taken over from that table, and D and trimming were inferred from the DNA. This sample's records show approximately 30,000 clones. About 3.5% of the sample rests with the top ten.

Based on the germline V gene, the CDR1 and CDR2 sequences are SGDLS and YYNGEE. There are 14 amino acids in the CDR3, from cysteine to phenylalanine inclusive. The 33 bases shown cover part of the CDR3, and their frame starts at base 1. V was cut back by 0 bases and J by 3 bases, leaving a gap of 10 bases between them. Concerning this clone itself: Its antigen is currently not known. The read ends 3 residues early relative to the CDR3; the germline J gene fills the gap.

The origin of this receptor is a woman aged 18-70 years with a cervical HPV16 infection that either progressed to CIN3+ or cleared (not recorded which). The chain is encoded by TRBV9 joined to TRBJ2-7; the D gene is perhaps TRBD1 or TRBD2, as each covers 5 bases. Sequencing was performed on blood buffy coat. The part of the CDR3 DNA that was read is TGTGCCAGCAGCGTAGGAGGGGAGTACTACGAG. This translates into CASSVGGEYYE. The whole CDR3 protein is CASSVGGEYYEQYF.